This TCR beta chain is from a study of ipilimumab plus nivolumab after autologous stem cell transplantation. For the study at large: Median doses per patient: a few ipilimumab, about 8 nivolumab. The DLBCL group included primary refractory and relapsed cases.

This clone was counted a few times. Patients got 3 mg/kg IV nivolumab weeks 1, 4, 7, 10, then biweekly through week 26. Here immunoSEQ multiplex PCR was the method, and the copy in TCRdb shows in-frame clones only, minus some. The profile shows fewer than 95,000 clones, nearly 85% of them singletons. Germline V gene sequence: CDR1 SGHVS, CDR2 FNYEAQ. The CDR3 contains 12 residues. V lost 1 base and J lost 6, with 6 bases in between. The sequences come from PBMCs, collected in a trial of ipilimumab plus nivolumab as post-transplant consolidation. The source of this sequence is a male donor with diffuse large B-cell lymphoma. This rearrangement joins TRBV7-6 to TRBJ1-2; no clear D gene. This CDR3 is CASSLGDNGYTF. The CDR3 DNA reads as TGTGCCAGCAGCTTAGGAGATAATGGCTACACCTTC.